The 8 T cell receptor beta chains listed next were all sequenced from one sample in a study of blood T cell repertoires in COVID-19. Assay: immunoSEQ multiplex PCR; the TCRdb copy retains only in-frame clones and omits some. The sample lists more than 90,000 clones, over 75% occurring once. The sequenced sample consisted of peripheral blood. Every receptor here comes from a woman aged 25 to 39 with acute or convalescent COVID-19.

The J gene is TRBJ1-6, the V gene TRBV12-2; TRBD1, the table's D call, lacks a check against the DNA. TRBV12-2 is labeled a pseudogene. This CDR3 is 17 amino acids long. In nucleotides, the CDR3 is TGTGCAAGTCGCTTAGGCAGGGCTCGCTCCTATAATTCACCCCTCCACTTT. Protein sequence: CASRLGRARSYNSPLHF.

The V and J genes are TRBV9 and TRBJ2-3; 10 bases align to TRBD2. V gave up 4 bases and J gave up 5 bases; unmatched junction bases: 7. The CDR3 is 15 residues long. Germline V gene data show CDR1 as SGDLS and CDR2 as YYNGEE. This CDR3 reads CASSSSGGARDTQYF. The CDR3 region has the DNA TGTGCCAGCAGCTCCAGCGGGGGGGCTAGAGATACGCAGTATTTT.

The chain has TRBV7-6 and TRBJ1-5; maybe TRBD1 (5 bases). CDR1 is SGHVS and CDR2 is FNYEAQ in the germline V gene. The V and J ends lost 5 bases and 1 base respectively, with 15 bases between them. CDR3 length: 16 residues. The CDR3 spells CASSPNSGLSNQPQHF. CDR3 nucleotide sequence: TGTGCCAGCAGCCCCAACTCAGGGCTGAGCAATCAGCCCCAGCATTTT.

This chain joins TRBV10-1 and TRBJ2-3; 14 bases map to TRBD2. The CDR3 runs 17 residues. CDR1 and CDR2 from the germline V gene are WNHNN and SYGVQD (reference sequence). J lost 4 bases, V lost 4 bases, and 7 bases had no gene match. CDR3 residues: CASSARLAGGSADTQYF. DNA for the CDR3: TGCGCCAGCAGTGCCCGACTAGCGGGGGGGTCAGCAGATACGCAGTATTTT.

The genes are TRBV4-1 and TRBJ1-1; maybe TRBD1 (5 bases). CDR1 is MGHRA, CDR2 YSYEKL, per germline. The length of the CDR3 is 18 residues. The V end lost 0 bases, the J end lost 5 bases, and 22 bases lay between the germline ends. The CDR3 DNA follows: TGCGCCAGCAGCCAAGAACTGGGGGGGATCTTTGGAGGAACTGAAGCTTTCTTT. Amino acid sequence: CASSQELGGIFGGTEAFF.

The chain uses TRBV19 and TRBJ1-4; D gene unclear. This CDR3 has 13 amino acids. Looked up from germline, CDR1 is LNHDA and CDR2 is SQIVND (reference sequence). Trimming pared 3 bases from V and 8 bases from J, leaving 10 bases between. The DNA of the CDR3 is TGTGCCAGTAGTATGTTGAGAGGGGAAAAACTGTTTTTT. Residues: CASSMLRGEKLFF.

The DNA of the CDR3 is TGCGCCAGCAGCTTGGGACTAGCTGCCCGAACTTCCTACGAGCAGTACTTC. Its protein product is CASSLGLAARTSYEQYF. The chain has TRBV5-1 and TRBJ2-7; 7 positions match TRBD2. Germline CDR1 reads SGHRS; CDR2 reads YFSETQ. This CDR3 spans 17 amino acids. V gave up 0 bases and J gave up 1 base; unmatched junction bases: 10. Looking up the rest from reference TRBV5-1 and TRBJ2-7 gives the full variable domain: KAGVTQTPRYLIKTRGQQVTLSCSPISGHRSVSWYQQTPGQGLQFLFEYFSETQRNKGNFPGRFSGRQFSNSRSEMNVSTLELGDSALYLCASSLGLAARTSYEQYFGPGTRLTVT.

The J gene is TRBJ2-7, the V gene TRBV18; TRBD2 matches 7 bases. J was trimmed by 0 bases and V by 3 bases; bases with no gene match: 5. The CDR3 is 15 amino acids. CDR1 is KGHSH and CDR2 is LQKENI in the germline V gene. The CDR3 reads CASSPGGDFSYEQYF. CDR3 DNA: TGTGCCAGCTCACCGGGAGGGGACTTCTCCTACGAGCAGTACTTC.